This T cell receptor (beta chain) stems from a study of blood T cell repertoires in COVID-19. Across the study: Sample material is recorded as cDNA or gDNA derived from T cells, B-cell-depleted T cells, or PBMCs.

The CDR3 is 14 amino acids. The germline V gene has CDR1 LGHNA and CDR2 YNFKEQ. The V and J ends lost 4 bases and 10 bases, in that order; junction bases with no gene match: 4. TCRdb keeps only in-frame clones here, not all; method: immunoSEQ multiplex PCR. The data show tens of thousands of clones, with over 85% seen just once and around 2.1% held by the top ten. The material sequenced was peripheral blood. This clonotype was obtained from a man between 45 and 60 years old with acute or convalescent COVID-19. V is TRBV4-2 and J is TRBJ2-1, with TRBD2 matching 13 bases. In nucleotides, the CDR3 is TGTGCCAGCAGCCGACTAGCGGGAGGAGCGGAGCAGTTCTTC. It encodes CASSRLAGGAEQFF.